The 32 T cell receptor beta chains given below trace back to one sample, sequenced in a study of cytomegalovirus exposure and HLA in healthy donors. PCR used 60 Vbeta primers and 13 Jbeta primers. Here immunoSEQ multiplex PCR was the method, and the copy in TCRdb shows in-frame clones only, minus some. The sample consists of fewer than 200,000 clones, approximately 79% of them appearing once. The sequenced material came from PBMCs. The receptors stem from a man aged 55-75 years in good health and CMV-seronegative.

The CDR3, as DNA: TGTGCCAGCAGCTTGGAGGGGGCCCCGCAAGAGACCCAGTACTTC. Its translation: CASSLEGAPQETQYF. The chain recombines TRBV5-8 with TRBJ2-5, with 7 nucleotides matching TRBD1. Trimming removed 0 bases from V and 2 bases from J; junction bases left unmatched: 4. CDR1 and CDR2 from the germline V gene are SGHTS and YDEGEE. There are 15 residues in the CDR3.

The chain recombines TRBV6-6 with TRBJ1-4; tentative D call: TRBD1 (5 bases). CDR1 MNHNY and CDR2 SVGAGI come from the germline V gene (reference sequence). The CDR3 runs 14 residues. DNA for the CDR3: TGTGCTTCGATTTGGGGGGGGGTAGGAGAAAAACTGTTTTTT. It translates to CASIWGGVGEKLFF.

The chain joins TRBV9 to TRBJ2-3; 9 bases map to TRBD1. The CDR3 spans 16 residues. The V and J ends lost 1 base and 2 bases, in that order; junction bases with no gene match: 5. Looked up from germline, CDR1 is SGDLS and CDR2 is YYNGEE. The CDR3 loop reads CASSVPGQGPTDTQYF. CDR3 bases: TGTGCCAGCAGCGTACCCGGACAGGGGCCCACAGATACGCAGTATTTT.

The V and J genes are TRBV5-1 and TRBJ1-1, with D tentatively TRBD1 (6 bases). V lost 2 bases and J 0 bases, leaving 17 bases between the germline ends. CDR3 size: 17 residues. Germline V gene data show CDR1 as SGHRS and CDR2 as YFSETQ. The CDR3, as DNA: TGCGCCAGCAGCTTAAAGACAGGTGATTACATGAACACTGAAGCTTTCTTT. Its protein product is CASSLKTGDYMNTEAFF.

The rearrangement joins TRBV5-4 to TRBJ2-3, with D hard to call. Trimming removed 5 bases from V and 3 bases from J, with 13 bases in between. Germline assignment: CDR1 SGHNT and CDR2 YYREEE (reference sequence). The CDR3 covers 14 residues. Here the CDR3 DNA reads TGTGCCAGCAGTCCTGCCCGAGAGACAGATACGCAGTATTTT. This encodes CASSPARETDTQYF.

The chain joins TRBV9 to TRBJ2-2, with D maybe TRBD1 (6 bases). The CDR3 runs to 18 residues. Germline CDR1 is SGDLS and CDR2 is YYNGEE. The germline V and J ends were trimmed by 1 base and 2 bases, with 18 bases remaining between them. The CDR3 loop is CASSVSIQGPLNTGELFF. CDR3 coding DNA: TGTGCCAGCAGCGTATCCATACAGGGACCTCTAAACACCGGGGAGCTGTTTTTT. The complete variable domain, with remaining parts taken from reference TRBV9 and TRBJ2-2, reads DSGVTQTPKHLITATGQRVTLRCSPRSGDLSVYWYQQSLDQGLQFLIQYYNGEERAKGNILERFSAQQFPDLHSELNLSSLELGDSALYFCASSVSIQGPLNTGELFFGEGSRLTVL.

This sequence joins TRBV28 and TRBJ2-7, with D perhaps matching TRBD1 (6 bases). Germline V CDR1 and CDR2: MDHEN, SYDVKM. V lost 4 bases and J 2 bases, leaving 12 bases between the germline ends. The CDR3 sequence is 14 residues long. CDR3 nucleotide sequence: TGTGCCAGCAGTTCAGGACAGTTACCCTACGAGCAGTACTTC. Translation: CASSSGQLPYEQYF.

This chain connects TRBV7-2 to TRBJ1-1; D remains ambiguous. Germline V gene lookup returns CDR1 SGHTA and CDR2 FQGNSA. Trimming left V 4 bases short and J 6 bases short, with 21 bases between. CDR3 length equals 16 residues. The CDR3 bases are TGTGCCAGCAGCTACACCGTTGCGGGAGGCCATTCTGAAGCTTTCTTT. This gives the protein CASSYTVAGGHSEAFF.

The V and J genes are TRBV5-1 and TRBJ2-3; maybe TRBD1 (6 bases). This CDR3 has 14 amino acids. V lost 0 bases, J lost 5 bases, and 10 bases lay in between. Germline loops: CDR1 SGHRS, CDR2 YFSETQ. In nucleotides, the CDR3 is TGCGCCAGCAGCTTGGAGGTCAGGGGAGATACGCAGTATTTT. Translating gives CASSLEVRGDTQYF.

The V gene is TRBV7-9, the J gene TRBJ2-7; 10 nucleotides line up with TRBD1. The germline gives CDR1 SEHNR, CDR2 FQNEAQ (reference sequence). The CDR3 spans 15 residues. Trimming removed 5 bases from V and 3 bases from J; junction bases left unmatched: 7. This CDR3 reads CASSHSGTGDYEQYF. In nucleotides, the CDR3 is TGTGCCAGCAGCCACTCTGGGACAGGGGACTACGAGCAGTACTTC. Looking up the rest from reference TRBV7-9 and TRBJ2-7 gives the full variable domain: DTGVSQNPRHKITKRGQNVTFRCDPISEHNRLYWYRQTLGQGPEFLTYFQNEAQLEKSRLLSDRFSAERPKGSFSTLEIQRTEQGDSAMYLCASSHSGTGDYEQYFGPGTRLTVT.

This clone was detected only a few times. V usage is TRBV6-5 and J usage is TRBJ2-7; TRBD2 matches at 8 bases. The CDR3 loop spans 15 amino acids. Germline trimming cut 5 bases from V and 2 bases from J; bases unmatched to any gene: 8. Per the germline V gene, CDR1 is MNHEY and CDR2 is SVGAGI. CDR3 sequence (DNA): TGTGCCAGCAGTGCGGGGGGCGGAAGCGCCTACGAGCAGTACTTC. Translating it yields CASSAGGGSAYEQYF.

The chain carries TRBV28 and TRBJ2-5, with TRBD2 matching over 8 bases. CDR1 and CDR2 from the germline V gene are MDHEN and SYDVKM. This CDR3 comprises 15 residues. With V trimmed by 6 bases and J by 1 base, 7 bases remained unmatched. CDR3 in amino acids: CASRPLAGGQETQYF. In DNA, the CDR3 is TGTGCCAGCAGACCCCTGGCGGGAGGCCAAGAGACCCAGTACTTC.

The chain employs TRBV9 and TRBJ1-1; 7 bases are shared with TRBD1. Germline CDR1 SGDLS, CDR2 YYNGEE. After removal of 3 bases from V and 4 bases from J, the junction contained 3 bases not matched to a gene. The CDR3 sequence is 13 residues long. The CDR3 reads CASSEGQITEAFF. DNA of the CDR3: TGTGCCAGCAGCGAGGGACAGATCACTGAAGCTTTCTTT.

This clone occurred a few times. This chain connects TRBV7-8 to TRBJ2-1; perhaps TRBD1 as D (6 bases). The V end lost 3 bases, the J end lost 6 bases, and 12 bases lay between the germline ends. Germline CDR1 SGHVS, CDR2 FQNEAQ. CDR3 length: 14 residues. CDR3 bases: TGTGCCAGCAGCTTTTCCACAGGGTCCAATGAGCAGTTCTTC. It codes for CASSFSTGSNEQFF. Filled out from reference TRBV7-8 and TRBJ2-1, the complete variable domain reads GAGVSQSPRYKVAKRGQDVALRCDPISGHVSLFWYQQALGQGPEFLTYFQNEAQLDKSGLPSDRFFAERPEGSVSTLKIQRTQQEDSAVYLCASSFSTGSNEQFFGPGTRLTVL.

The gene calls are TRBV27 and TRBJ2-2; no firm D call. CDR1 and CDR2 from the germline V gene are MNHEY and SMNVEV (reference sequence). V lost 5 bases, J lost 5 bases, and 3 bases lay in between. The CDR3 sequence is 11 residues long. The CDR3 region is CASSLTGELFF. In nucleotides, the CDR3 is TGTGCCAGCAGTCTGACCGGGGAGCTGTTTTTT.

The V and J genes are TRBV5-6 and TRBJ2-7, with 8 bases aligning to TRBD1. V trimming: 7 bases; J trimming: 0 bases; junction bases outside the gene matches: 6. CDR1 and CDR2 (germline): SGHDT, YYEEEE. The CDR3 covers 14 residues. The CDR3 region is CASGIGQGSYEQYF. The CDR3 coding sequence is TGTGCCAGCGGGATCGGACAGGGCTCCTACGAGCAGTACTTC.

V gene TRBV7-2 combines with J gene TRBJ1-4; D may be TRBD1 (5 bases). Looked up from germline, CDR1 is SGHTA and CDR2 is FQGNSA. The CDR3 runs to 16 residues. The V gene lost 2 bases and the J gene lost 0 bases, with 10 bases spanning the gap. The CDR3 coding sequence is TGTGCCAGCAGCTTATATGGGGGGACAACTAATGAAAAACTGTTTTTT. Translated: CASSLYGGTTNEKLFF.

The chain is built from TRBV30 and TRBJ2-5; 7 bases line up with TRBD2. From germline, CDR1 is GTSNPN and CDR2 SVGIG (reference sequence). CDR3 length: 14 residues. Trimming took 5 bases from V and 7 from J; bases not matched to a gene: 13. This CDR3 is CAWARLAALGTQYF. The CDR3 coding sequence is TGTGCCTGGGCAAGACTAGCCGCCCTGGGGACCCAGTACTTC.

The chain carries TRBV27 and TRBJ1-2; 9 positions match TRBD1. Germline V lookup: CDR1 MNHEY, CDR2 SMNVEV (reference sequence). The V segment lost 5 bases and the J segment 4 bases; nucleotides outside the gene matches: 5. The CDR3 runs 14 residues. CDR3 residues: CASSPGQGPYGYTF. CDR3 sequence (DNA): TGTGCCAGCAGTCCGGGACAGGGCCCCTATGGCTACACCTTC.

Comments on this clone: Germline is not matched at one junction end, which may reflect a read error. The rearrangement uses TRBV7-9 and TRBJ1-1; the D gene is possibly TRBD1 (5 bases). This CDR3 has 12 amino acids. Looked up from germline, CDR1 is SEHNR and CDR2 is FQNEAQ (reference sequence). CDR3 sequence: CSSSRGTTEAFF. CDR3 coding DNA: TGTTCCAGCAGCCGGGGGACCACTGAAGCTTTCTTT.

The rearrangement joins TRBV6-5 to TRBJ1-2, with TRBD1 matching 9 bases. The V segment lost 2 bases and the J segment 8 bases; nucleotides outside the gene matches: 12. The CDR3 sequence is 16 residues long. Germline loops: CDR1 MNHEY, CDR2 SVGAGI. This CDR3 is CASSYAGTGPMLGYTF. The CDR3 bases are TGTGCCAGCAGTTACGCCGGGACAGGGCCTATGTTGGGCTACACCTTC.

The chain has TRBV7-8 and TRBJ1-5; 9 nucleotides align to TRBD1. CDR3 length: 15 residues. V lost 6 bases, J lost 7 bases, and 10 bases stayed unmatched. Germline V lookup: CDR1 SGHVS, CDR2 FQNEAQ. The CDR3 nucleotides are TGTGCCAGCAGTTTCGGAAGAACAGGGGGCCAGCCCCAGCATTTT. Translated, it gives CASSFGRTGGQPQHF.

This clone was detected only a few times. Additional DNA sequences in this sample encode the identical CDR3. The CDR3 DNA is TGCGCCAGCAGCCCTGACAGGGGGAATTATGGCTACACCTTC. It translates to CASSPDRGNYGYTF. The rearrangement uses TRBV5-1 and TRBJ1-2; TRBD1 matches at 9 bases. Trimming cost V 4 bases and J 5 bases; bases outside gene matches: 6. Germline lookup yields CDR1 SGHRS and CDR2 YFSETQ. The CDR3 is 14 amino acids.

Concerning this clone itself: One end of the junction fails to match germline, which may point to a read error. The chain has TRBV7-9 and TRBJ1-2; D gene unclear. The CDR3 runs to 11 residues. Germline V gene data show CDR1 as SEHNR and CDR2 as FQNEAQ (reference sequence). CDR3 in DNA: TGTTCCAGCAGCAACAACCTTGGCTACACCTTC. Amino acid sequence: CSSSNNLGYTF.

The rearrangement joins TRBV7-8 to TRBJ2-7; TRBD1 might be the D (5 bases). The V and J ends lost 2 bases and 7 bases respectively, with 12 bases between them. This CDR3 contains 13 residues. Germline loops: CDR1 SGHVS, CDR2 FQNEAQ. For the CDR3, the DNA is TGTGCCAGCAGCTTACTCAGGGTGGGTGAGCAGTACTTC. This encodes CASSLLRVGEQYF.

This clone has a handful of counts. The chain couples TRBV28 to TRBJ1-4; TRBD1 matches at 9 bases. This CDR3 spans 15 amino acids. Germline assignment: CDR1 MDHEN and CDR2 SYDVKM. The J segment lost 8 bases and the V segment lost 6 bases, leaving 10 bases of the junction unmatched. CDR3 loop: CASSRGTGRTEKLFF. Written as DNA, the CDR3 is TGTGCCAGCAGCAGGGGGACAGGGAGGACGGAAAAACTGTTTTTT.

The V gene is TRBV5-4, the J gene TRBJ2-5, with 7 bases fitting TRBD2. Germline CDR1 reads SGHNT; CDR2 reads YYREEE (reference sequence). CDR3 size: 15 residues. The V and J ends lost 4 bases and 1 base, in that order; junction bases with no gene match: 7. As DNA, the CDR3 is TGTGCCAGCAGCACCTTGTCTAGCGGCCAAGAGACCCAGTACTTC. This codes for CASSTLSSGQETQYF.

This chain joins TRBV28 and TRBJ1-6, with D uncertain. Germline V gene sequence: CDR1 MDHEN, CDR2 SYDVKM. V lost 6 bases and J 7 bases, leaving 7 bases between the germline ends. The CDR3 consists of 12 residues. The CDR3 region is CASRVRNSPLHF. The CDR3 DNA is TGTGCCAGCAGGGTCAGGAATTCACCCCTCCACTTT.

This clone was seen once. This chain links TRBV7-2 with TRBJ2-7, with D perhaps matching TRBD1 (5 bases). From germline, CDR1 is SGHTA and CDR2 FQGNSA. The CDR3 loop spans 16 amino acids. The V end was cut by 1 base, the J end by 2 bases, with 15 bases between. The DNA of the CDR3 is TGTGCCAGCAGCTTAGGGTGGGGCCGGAGAACCTACGAGCAGTACTTC. Residues: CASSLGWGRRTYEQYF.

The chain uses TRBV28 and TRBJ2-7; 7 bases align to TRBD1. The CDR3 extends over 14 amino acids. Germline values: CDR1 MDHEN, CDR2 SYDVKM. After removal of 5 bases from V and 3 bases from J, the junction contained 7 bases not matched to a gene. The CDR3 loop is CASSPPGQDYEQYF. In nucleotides, the CDR3 is TGTGCCAGCAGTCCGCCCGGACAGGACTACGAGCAGTACTTC. The whole variable domain, filled in from reference TRBV28 and TRBJ2-7, reads DVKVTQSSRYLVKRTGEKVFLECVQDMDHENMFWYRQDPGLGLRLIYFSYDVKMKEKGDIPEGYSVSREKKERFSLILESASTNQTSMYLCASSPPGQDYEQYFGPGTRLTVT.

The chain employs TRBV19 and TRBJ1-5, with a weak D call TRBD1 (5 bases). CDR3 length equals 13 residues. Germline loops: CDR1 LNHDA, CDR2 SQIVND (reference sequence). V lost 2 bases and J lost 9, with 11 bases in between. CDR3 region: CASSILLGGPQHF. The CDR3 DNA reads as TGTGCCAGTAGTATACTCCTGGGGGGGCCCCAGCATTTT.

In this sample, this clone turned up a few times. The CDR3 sequence: CASKTGTKHTQYF. The CDR3 DNA reads as TGTGCCAGCAAGACGGGAACCAAACATACGCAGTATTTT. The gene calls are TRBV6-1 and TRBJ2-3; D is possibly TRBD2 (5 bases). The CDR3 spans 13 residues. Germline assignment: CDR1 MNHNS and CDR2 SASEGT. Trimming took 7 bases from V and 7 from J, leaving 15 bases between them.